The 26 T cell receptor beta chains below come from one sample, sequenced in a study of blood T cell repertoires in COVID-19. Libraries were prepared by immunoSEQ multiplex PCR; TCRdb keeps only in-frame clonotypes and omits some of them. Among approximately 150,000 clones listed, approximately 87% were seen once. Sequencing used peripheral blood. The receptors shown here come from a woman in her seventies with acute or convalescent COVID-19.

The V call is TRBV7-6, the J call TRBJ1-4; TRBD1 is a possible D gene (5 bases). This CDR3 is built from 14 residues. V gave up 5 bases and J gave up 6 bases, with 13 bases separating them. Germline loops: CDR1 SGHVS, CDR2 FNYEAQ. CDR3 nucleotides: TGTGCCAGCAGCGCGAGCAGGGTTGATGAAAAACTGTTTTTT. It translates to CASSASRVDEKLFF.

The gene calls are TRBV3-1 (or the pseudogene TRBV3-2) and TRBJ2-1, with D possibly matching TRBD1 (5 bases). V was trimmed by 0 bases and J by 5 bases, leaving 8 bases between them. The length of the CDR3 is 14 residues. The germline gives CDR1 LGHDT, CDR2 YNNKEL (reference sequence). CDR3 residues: CASSQDIRDNEQFF. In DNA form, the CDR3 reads TGTGCCAGCAGCCAAGATATCAGGGACAATGAGCAGTTCTTC.

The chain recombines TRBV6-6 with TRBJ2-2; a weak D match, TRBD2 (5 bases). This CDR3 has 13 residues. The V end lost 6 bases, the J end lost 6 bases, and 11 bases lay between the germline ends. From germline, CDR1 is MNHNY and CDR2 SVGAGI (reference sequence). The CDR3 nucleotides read TGTGCCAGCAGGTTCGAGGGCGCCGGGGAGCTGTTTTTT. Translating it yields CASRFEGAGELFF.

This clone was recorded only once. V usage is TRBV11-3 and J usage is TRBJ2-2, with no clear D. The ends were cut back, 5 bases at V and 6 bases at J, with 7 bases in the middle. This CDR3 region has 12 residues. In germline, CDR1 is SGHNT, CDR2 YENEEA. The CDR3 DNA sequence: TGTGCCAGCAGCCCAACAGCCGGGGAGCTGTTTTTT. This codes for CASSPTAGELFF.

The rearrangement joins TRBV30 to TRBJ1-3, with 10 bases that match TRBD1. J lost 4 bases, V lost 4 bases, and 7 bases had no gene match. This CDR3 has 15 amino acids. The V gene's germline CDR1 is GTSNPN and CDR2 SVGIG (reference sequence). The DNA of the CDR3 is TGTGCCTGGAATGACAGGGGGCCGAGAGGAAACACCATATATTTT. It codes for CAWNDRGPRGNTIYF.

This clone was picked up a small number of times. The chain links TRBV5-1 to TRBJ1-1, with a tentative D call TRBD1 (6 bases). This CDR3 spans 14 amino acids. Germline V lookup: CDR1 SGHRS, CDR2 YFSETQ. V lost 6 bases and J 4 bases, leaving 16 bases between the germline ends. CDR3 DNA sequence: TGCGCCAGCACCATTACAGGGTCTGGCACTGAAGCTTTCTTT. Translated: CASTITGSGTEAFF.

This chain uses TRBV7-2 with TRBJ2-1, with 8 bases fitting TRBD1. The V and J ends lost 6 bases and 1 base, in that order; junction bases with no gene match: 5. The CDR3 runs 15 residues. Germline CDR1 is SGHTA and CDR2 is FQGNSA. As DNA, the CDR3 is TGTGCCAGCAGTGCTCAGGGGGCTTCCTACAATGAGCAGTTCTTC. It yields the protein CASSAQGASYNEQFF.

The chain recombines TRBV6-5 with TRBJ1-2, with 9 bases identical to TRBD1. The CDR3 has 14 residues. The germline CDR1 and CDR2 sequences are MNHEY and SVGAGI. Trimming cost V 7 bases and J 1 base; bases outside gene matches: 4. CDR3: CASMGTGFNYGYTF. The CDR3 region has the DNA TGTGCCAGCATGGGGACAGGGTTTAACTATGGCTACACCTTC.

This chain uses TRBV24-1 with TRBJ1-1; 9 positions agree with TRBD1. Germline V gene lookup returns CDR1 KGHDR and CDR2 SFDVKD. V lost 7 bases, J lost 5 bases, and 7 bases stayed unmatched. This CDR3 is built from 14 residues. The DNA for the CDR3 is TGTGCCACCAGGGGAAGACAGGGGGAGACTGAAGCTTTCTTT. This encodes CATRGRQGETEAFF.

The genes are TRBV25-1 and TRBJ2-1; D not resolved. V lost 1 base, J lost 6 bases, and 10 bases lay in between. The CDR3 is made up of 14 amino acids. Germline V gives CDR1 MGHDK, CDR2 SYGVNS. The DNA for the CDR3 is TGTGCCAGCAGTGAATTCCGGGTTGGCAATGAGCAGTTCTTC. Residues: CASSEFRVGNEQFF.

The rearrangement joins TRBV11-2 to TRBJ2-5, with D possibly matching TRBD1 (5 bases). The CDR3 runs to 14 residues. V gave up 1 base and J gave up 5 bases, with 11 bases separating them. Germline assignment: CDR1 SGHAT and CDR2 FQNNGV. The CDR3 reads CASSLGLGAETQYF. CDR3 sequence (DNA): TGTGCCAGCAGCTTAGGGCTAGGGGCGGAGACCCAGTACTTC.

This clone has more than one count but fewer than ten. DNA for the CDR3: TGTGCCAGCAGGCGGGAGTATACCATCCCCTACGAGCAGTACTTC. This codes for CASRREYTIPYEQYF. This chain links TRBV6-5 with TRBJ2-7; 7 bases line up with TRBD2. CDR1 MNHEY and CDR2 SVGAGI come from the germline V gene. The CDR3 sequence is 15 residues long. With V trimmed by 6 bases and J by 2 bases, 10 bases remained unmatched.

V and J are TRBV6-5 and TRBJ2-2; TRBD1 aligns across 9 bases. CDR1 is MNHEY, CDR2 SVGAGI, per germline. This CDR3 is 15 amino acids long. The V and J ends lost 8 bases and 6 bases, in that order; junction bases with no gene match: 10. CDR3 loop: CASARSGTGPGELFF. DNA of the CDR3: TGTGCCAGCGCGAGGTCCGGGACAGGGCCCGGGGAGCTGTTTTTT.

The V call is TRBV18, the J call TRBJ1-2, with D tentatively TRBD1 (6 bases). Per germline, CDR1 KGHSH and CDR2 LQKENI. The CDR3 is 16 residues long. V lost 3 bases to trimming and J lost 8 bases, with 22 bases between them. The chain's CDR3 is CASSPTWGPGPRGYTF. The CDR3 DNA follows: TGTGCCAGCTCACCTACCTGGGGGCCCGGTCCCCGCGGCTACACCTTC.

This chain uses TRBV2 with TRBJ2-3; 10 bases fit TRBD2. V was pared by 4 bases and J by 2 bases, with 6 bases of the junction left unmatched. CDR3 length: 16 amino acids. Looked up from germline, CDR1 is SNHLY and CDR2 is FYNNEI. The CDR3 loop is CASSVSGRSYTDTQYF. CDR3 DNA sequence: TGTGCCAGCAGTGTTAGCGGGAGGTCGTACACAGATACGCAGTATTTT.

The CDR3 spells CASSYPYPGKNQPQHF. The CDR3 bases are TGTGCCAGCAGTTACCCCTATCCGGGGAAAAATCAGCCCCAGCATTTT. The V gene is TRBV6-5, the J gene TRBJ1-5; D not resolved. Germline V gene lookup returns CDR1 MNHEY and CDR2 SVGAGI. The CDR3 is made up of 16 amino acids. V lost 2 bases and J lost 4, with 15 bases in between.

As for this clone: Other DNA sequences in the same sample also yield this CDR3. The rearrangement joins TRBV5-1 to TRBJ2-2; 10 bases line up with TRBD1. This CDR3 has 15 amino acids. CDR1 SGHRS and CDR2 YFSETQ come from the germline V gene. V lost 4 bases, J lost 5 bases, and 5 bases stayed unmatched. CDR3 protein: CASSLGQGGTGELFF. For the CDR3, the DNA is TGCGCCAGCAGCCTTGGACAGGGGGGTACCGGGGAGCTGTTTTTT. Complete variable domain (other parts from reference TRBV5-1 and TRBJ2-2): KAGVTQTPRYLIKTRGQQVTLSCSPISGHRSVSWYQQTPGQGLQFLFEYFSETQRNKGNFPGRFSGRQFSNSRSEMNVSTLELGDSALYLCASSLGQGGTGELFFGEGSRLTVL.

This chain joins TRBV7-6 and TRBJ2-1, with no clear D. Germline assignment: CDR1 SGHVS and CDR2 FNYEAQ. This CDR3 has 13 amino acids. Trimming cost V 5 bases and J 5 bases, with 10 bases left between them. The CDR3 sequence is CASSLRAHNEQFF. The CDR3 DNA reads TGTGCCAGCAGCCTGAGAGCCCACAATGAGCAGTTCTTC.

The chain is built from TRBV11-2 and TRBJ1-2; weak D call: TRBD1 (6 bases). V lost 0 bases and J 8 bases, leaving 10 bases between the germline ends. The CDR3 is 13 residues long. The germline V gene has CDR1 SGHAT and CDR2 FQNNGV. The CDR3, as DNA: TGTGCCAGCAGCTTAGATAACAGGGTCGGCTACACCTTC. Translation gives CASSLDNRVGYTF.

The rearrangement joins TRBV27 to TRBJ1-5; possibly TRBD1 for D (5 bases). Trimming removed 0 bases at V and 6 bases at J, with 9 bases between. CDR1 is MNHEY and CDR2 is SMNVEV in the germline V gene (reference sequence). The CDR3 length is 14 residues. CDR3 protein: CASSLSGEVQPQHF. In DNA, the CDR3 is TGTGCCAGCAGTTTATCGGGGGAGGTTCAGCCCCAGCATTTT.

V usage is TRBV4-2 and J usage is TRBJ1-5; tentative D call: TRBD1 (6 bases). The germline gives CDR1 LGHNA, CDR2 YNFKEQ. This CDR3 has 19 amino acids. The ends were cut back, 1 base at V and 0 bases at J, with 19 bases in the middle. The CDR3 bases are TGTGCCAGCAGCCAAGTTGAGGGGGGGGGATTTTATAGCAATCAGCCCCAGCATTTT. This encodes CASSQVEGGGFYSNQPQHF.

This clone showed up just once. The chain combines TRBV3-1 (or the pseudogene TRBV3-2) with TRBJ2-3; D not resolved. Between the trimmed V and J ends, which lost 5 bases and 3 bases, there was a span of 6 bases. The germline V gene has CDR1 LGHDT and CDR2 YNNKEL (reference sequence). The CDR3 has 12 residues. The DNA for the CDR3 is TGTGCCAGCAGCTTACAGACAGATACGCAGTATTTT. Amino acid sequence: CASSLQTDTQYF.

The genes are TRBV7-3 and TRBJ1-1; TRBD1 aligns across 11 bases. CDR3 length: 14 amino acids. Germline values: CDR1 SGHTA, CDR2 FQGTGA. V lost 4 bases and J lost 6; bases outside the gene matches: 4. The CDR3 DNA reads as TGTGCCAGCAGCTATCGGGACAGGGGGGCTGAAGCTTTCTTT. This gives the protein CASSYRDRGAEAFF. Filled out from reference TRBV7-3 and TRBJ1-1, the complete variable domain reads GAGVSQTPSNKVTEKGKYVELRCDPISGHTALYWYRQSLGQGPEFLIYFQGTGAADDSGLPNDRFFAVRPEGSVSTLKIQRTERGDSAVYLCASSYRDRGAEAFFGQGTRLTVV.

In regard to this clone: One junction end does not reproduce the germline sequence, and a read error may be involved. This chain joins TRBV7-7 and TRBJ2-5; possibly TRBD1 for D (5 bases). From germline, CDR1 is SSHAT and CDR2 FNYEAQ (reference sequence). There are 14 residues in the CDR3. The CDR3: CASSLGPGKETQYF. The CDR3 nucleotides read TGTGCTAGCAGCTTAGGTCCAGGGAAAGAGACCCAGTACTTC.

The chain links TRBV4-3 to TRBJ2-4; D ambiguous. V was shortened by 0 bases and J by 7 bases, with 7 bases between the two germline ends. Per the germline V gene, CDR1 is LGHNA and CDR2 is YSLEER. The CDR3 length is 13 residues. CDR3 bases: TGCGCCAGCAGCCAAGAGACATCGAACATTCAGTACTTC. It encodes CASSQETSNIQYF.

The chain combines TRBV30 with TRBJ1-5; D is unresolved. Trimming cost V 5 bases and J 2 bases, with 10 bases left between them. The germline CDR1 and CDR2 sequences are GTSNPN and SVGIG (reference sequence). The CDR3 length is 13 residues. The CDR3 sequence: CAWGTQGNQPQHF. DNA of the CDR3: TGTGCCTGGGGAACTCAAGGCAATCAGCCCCAGCATTTT.